The T cell receptor (beta chain) under discussion was sequenced for a study of beta chain features in type 1 diabetes. Study results and caveats: Patients with type 1 diabetes showed fewer VDJ junction insertions and more deletions. Whether HLA type influences TCRB rearrangement remained unresolved here. High-TCR-expressing cells could be over-represented by cDNA sequencing. All four CD4+ subsets from Type 1 diabetes patients carried moderately but significantly shorter TCRB CDR3s.

Every isolated RNA sample was fully reverse transcribed, so sequencing captured expressed TCRB transcripts. Libraries were prepared by immunoSEQ multiplex PCR; TCRdb keeps only in-frame clonotypes and omits some of them. The table lists under 300,000 clones, 24% of them singletons. On this clone itself: Antigen: not known.

V was clipped by 6 bases and J by 0 bases, with 8 bases between them. Germline loops: CDR1 KGHSH, CDR2 LQKENI. The CDR3 totals 13 residues. The source is a woman under 40 with type 1 diabetes. The material sequenced was naive CD4+ T cells from blood. The V call is TRBV18, the J call TRBJ1-1; no firm D call. CDR3 sequence (DNA): TGTGCCAGCTCTGGAGTAATGAACACTGAAGCTTTCTTT. Translating it yields CASSGVMNTEAFF.